The rows below give T cell receptor beta chains drawn from one sample of a study of blood T cell repertoires in COVID-19. Libraries were prepared by immunoSEQ multiplex PCR; TCRdb keeps only in-frame clonotypes and omits some of them. The repertoire has around 250,000 clones, 80% to 90% of them found once; the top ten carry approximately 2%. The material sequenced was PBMCs or T cells enriched from blood (not recorded which). The receptors stem from a woman in her 50s who had recovered from COVID-19. Both conserved end residues are part of each CDR3. A D gene is named only where the DNA matches it firmly. The size entry is marked missing in some rows and otherwise reads once, few, many or a size class.

j_call: TRBJ1-1; clone_size: NA; v_call: TRBV21-1; d_call: NA; cdr3_length: 17; cdr3_nt: TGTGCCAGCAGCAAAAGGCGGCCGGGACAGGGAGTCACTGAAGCTTTCTTT; cdr3_aa: CASSKRRPGQGVTEAFF
j_call: TRBJ2-7; clone_size: NA; v_call: TRBV5-1; d_call: NA; cdr3_length: 14; cdr3_nt: TGCGCCAGCAGCCGCGGGACAGACTTCTACGAGCAGTACTTC; cdr3_aa: CASSRGTDFYEQYF
j_call: TRBJ2-5; clone_size: NA; v_call: TRBV10-3; d_call: NA; cdr3_length: 15; cdr3_nt: TGTGCCATCAGTCTAGCCCACAGGGACGGAGGGACCCAGTACTTC; cdr3_aa: CAISLAHRDGGTQYF
j_call: TRBJ1-3; clone_size: NA; v_call: TRBV5-1; d_call: TRBD1; cdr3_length: 15; cdr3_nt: TGCGCCAGCAGTTCCGGGACAGGGAACGGAAACACCATATATTTT; cdr3_aa: CASSSGTGNGNTIYF
j_call: TRBJ2-1; clone_size: many; v_call: TRBV4-2; d_call: NA; cdr3_length: 16; cdr3_nt: TGTGCCAGCAGCCAAGCCACATCGGAGGACTACAATGAGCAGTTCTTC; cdr3_aa: CASSQATSEDYNEQFF
j_call: TRBJ1-3; clone_size: many; v_call: TRBV27; d_call: NA; cdr3_length: 15; cdr3_nt: TGTGCCAGCAGTGATAGGGGGGGACACCAAAACACCATATATTTT; cdr3_aa: CASSDRGGHQNTIYF
j_call: TRBJ2-6; clone_size: NA; v_call: TRBV19; d_call: TRBD2; cdr3_length: 14; cdr3_nt: TGTGCCCGTGGGGGGGGAACTGGGGCCAACGTCCTGACTTTC; cdr3_aa: CARGGGTGANVLTF
j_call: TRBJ1-1; clone_size: few; v_call: TRBV7-2; d_call: NA; cdr3_length: 13; cdr3_nt: TGTGCCAGCAGCTCGATGTTGGCATCGGGAGCTTTCTTT; cdr3_aa: CASSSMLASGAFF
j_call: TRBJ2-2; clone_size: NA; v_call: TRBV10-3; d_call: NA; cdr3_length: 12; cdr3_nt: TGTGCCATCAGTGATCAGGCCGGGGAGCTGTTTTTT; cdr3_aa: CAISDQAGELFF
j_call: TRBJ2-5; clone_size: NA; v_call: TRBV19; d_call: NA; cdr3_length: 12; cdr3_nt: TGTGCCAGTAGTATAGGTGGCCAGACCCAGTACTTC; cdr3_aa: CASSIGGQTQYF
j_call: TRBJ1-2; clone_size: NA; v_call: TRBV3-1/TRBV3-2; d_call: TRBD1; cdr3_length: 17; cdr3_nt: TGTGCCAGCAGCCAGGGACAGGGCCGGCCTCTCTACTATGGCTACACCTTC; cdr3_aa: CASSQGQGRPLYYGYTF
j_call: TRBJ2-7; clone_size: NA; v_call: TRBV11-3; d_call: TRBD1; cdr3_length: 16; cdr3_nt: TGTGCCAGCAGCTTAGAAGGTAGACAGGGATCCTACGAGCAGTACTTC; cdr3_aa: CASSLEGRQGSYEQYF
j_call: TRBJ2-7; clone_size: NA; v_call: TRBV6-5; d_call: TRBD2; cdr3_length: 15; cdr3_nt: TGTGCCACCCTTTTCTCTAGCGGAAGCTCCTACGAGCAGTACTTC; cdr3_aa: CATLFSSGSSYEQYF
j_call: TRBJ2-5; clone_size: NA; v_call: TRBV18; d_call: NA; cdr3_length: 14; cdr3_nt: TGTGCCAGCTCACCTACGGACGACGCGAGGGCCCAGTACTTC; cdr3_aa: CASSPTDDARAQYF
j_call: TRBJ2-1; clone_size: NA; v_call: TRBV18; d_call: TRBD1; cdr3_length: 18; cdr3_nt: TGTGCCAGCTCACCCATGGGGGACAGGGATATTTTCAACAGTGAGCAGTTCTTC; cdr3_aa: CASSPMGDRDIFNSEQFF
j_call: TRBJ1-6; clone_size: NA; v_call: TRBV7-9; d_call: NA; cdr3_length: 14; cdr3_nt: TGTGCCAGCAACGTGAGCTCCTATAATTCACCCCTCCACTTT; cdr3_aa: CASNVSSYNSPLHF
j_call: TRBJ2-4; clone_size: NA; v_call: TRBV27; d_call: NA; cdr3_length: 14; cdr3_nt: TGTGCCAGCAAATTAACCCGGGGGGCGGACATTCAGTACTTC; cdr3_aa: CASKLTRGADIQYF
j_call: TRBJ1-6; clone_size: NA; v_call: TRBV7-6; d_call: TRBD1; cdr3_length: 16; cdr3_nt: TGTGCCAGCAGCTTAGATGGGACAGGCTCTAATTCACCCCTCCACTTT; cdr3_aa: CASSLDGTGSNSPLHF
j_call: TRBJ2-7; clone_size: NA; v_call: TRBV27; d_call: TRBD2; cdr3_length: 16; cdr3_nt: TGTGCCAGCAGTTTATTCGGTTCTAGCGGGGACTACGAGCAGTACTTC; cdr3_aa: CASSLFGSSGDYEQYF
j_call: TRBJ2-1; clone_size: few; v_call: TRBV10-3; d_call: TRBD2; cdr3_length: 15; cdr3_nt: TGTGCCATCAGTGAGGGGACTAGCGGCAACAATGAGCAGTTCTTC; cdr3_aa: CAISEGTSGNNEQFF
j_call: TRBJ1-6; clone_size: NA; v_call: TRBV7-8; d_call: NA; cdr3_length: 16; cdr3_nt: TGTGCCAGCAGCTTGCGGGGGAGGGTGGTCGATTCACCCCTCCACTTT; cdr3_aa: CASSLRGRVVDSPLHF
j_call: TRBJ2-3; clone_size: NA; v_call: TRBV15; d_call: TRBD2; cdr3_length: 15; cdr3_nt: TGTGCCACCAGCAGAGATATCGGGGGGGCAGATACGCAGTATTTT; cdr3_aa: CATSRDIGGADTQYF
j_call: TRBJ2-5; clone_size: NA; v_call: TRBV19; d_call: NA; cdr3_length: 15; cdr3_nt: TGTGCCAGTAGTATTGCAGGGCCCCCACGGGAGACCCAGTACTTC; cdr3_aa: CASSIAGPPRETQYF
j_call: TRBJ2-1; clone_size: once; v_call: TRBV7-3; d_call: TRBD1; cdr3_length: 14; cdr3_nt: TGTGCCAGCAGCTTACAGGGGGCAGCAGGGGAGCAGTTCTTC; cdr3_aa: CASSLQGAAGEQFF
j_call: TRBJ2-5; clone_size: NA; v_call: TRBV19; d_call: NA; cdr3_length: 13; cdr3_nt: TGTGCCAGTAGCAAACTAGACCAAGAGACCCAGTACTTC; cdr3_aa: CASSKLDQETQYF